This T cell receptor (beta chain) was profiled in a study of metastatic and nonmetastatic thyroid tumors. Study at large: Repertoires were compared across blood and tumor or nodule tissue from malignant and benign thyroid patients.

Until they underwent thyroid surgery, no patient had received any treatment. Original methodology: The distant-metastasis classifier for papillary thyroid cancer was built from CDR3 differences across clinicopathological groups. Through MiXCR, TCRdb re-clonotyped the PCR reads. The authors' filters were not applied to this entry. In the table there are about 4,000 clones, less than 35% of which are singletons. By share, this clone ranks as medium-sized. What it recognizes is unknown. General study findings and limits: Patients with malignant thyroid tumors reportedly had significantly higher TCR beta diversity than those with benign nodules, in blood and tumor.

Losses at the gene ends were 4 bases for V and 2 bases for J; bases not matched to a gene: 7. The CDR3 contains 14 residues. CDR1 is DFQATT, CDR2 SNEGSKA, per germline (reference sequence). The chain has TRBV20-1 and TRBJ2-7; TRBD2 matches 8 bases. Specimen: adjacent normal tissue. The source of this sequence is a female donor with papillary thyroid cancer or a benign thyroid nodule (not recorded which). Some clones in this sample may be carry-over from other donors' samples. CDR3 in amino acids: CSAIPSGLTYEQYF. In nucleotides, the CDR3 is TGCAGTGCTATCCCTAGCGGGCTTACCTACGAGCAGTACTTC.